The 27 T cell receptor beta chains listed next were all sequenced from one sample in a study of cytomegalovirus exposure and HLA in healthy donors. The PCR had 60 Vbeta and 13 Jbeta primers. The table came from immunoSEQ multiplex PCR; TCRdb's copy has only in-frame clones and leaves some out. The sample includes about 70,000 clones. Sequenced: PBMCs. The receptor set was obtained from a female donor in good health and CMV-seropositive.

This chain uses TRBV9 with TRBJ1-1; D ambiguous. Trimming took off 2 bases at V and 1 base at J, with 9 bases between the two ends. Germline V gene lookup returns CDR1 SGDLS and CDR2 YYNGEE. The CDR3 length is 14 residues. CDR3 loop: CASSVLQTNTEAFF. In nucleotides, the CDR3 is TGTGCCAGCAGCGTTTTACAGACGAACACTGAAGCTTTCTTT.

The rearrangement links TRBV19 to TRBJ1-2; D call uncertain. This CDR3 is 17 amino acids long. Germline lookup yields CDR1 LNHDA and CDR2 SQIVND (reference sequence). Trimming removed 5 bases from V and 2 bases from J, with 21 bases in between. CDR3 protein: CASSELPYAAVNYGYTF. CDR3 sequence (DNA): TGTGCCAGTAGTGAACTACCCTATGCCGCGGTAAACTATGGCTACACCTTC.

The chain links TRBV5-1 to TRBJ2-7, with TRBD1 matching 7 bases. V lost 6 bases, J lost 5 bases, and 11 bases stayed unmatched. The CDR3 consists of 14 residues. The germline gives CDR1 SGHRS, CDR2 YFSETQ. The CDR3 DNA reads as TGCGCCAGCAATCCATTGGCACAGGGGAACGAGCAGTACTTC. Amino acid sequence: CASNPLAQGNEQYF.

V is TRBV13 and J is TRBJ1-6; D remains ambiguous. With 0 bases removed from V and 0 bases from J, the gap between germline ends came to 9 bases. The germline V gene has CDR1 PRHDT and CDR2 FYEKMQ (reference sequence). This CDR3 contains 17 residues. The chain's CDR3 is CASSLGHFSSYNSPLHF. Written as DNA, the CDR3 is TGTGCCAGCAGCTTAGGCCACTTTAGCTCCTATAATTCACCCCTCCACTTT.

The J gene is TRBJ2-5, the V gene TRBV5-1; 11 nucleotides agree with TRBD2. The junction had 10 bases not matched to a gene; V was cut back by 7 bases and J by 5 bases. Germline CDR1 reads SGHRS; CDR2 reads YFSETQ. This CDR3 is 15 amino acids long. CDR3 amino acids: CASSALAGGGETQYF. The DNA of the CDR3 is TGCGCCAGCTCCGCCCTAGCGGGAGGTGGTGAGACCCAGTACTTC. Together with reference TRBV5-1 and TRBJ2-5, the CDR3 gives the full variable domain: KAGVTQTPRYLIKTRGQQVTLSCSPISGHRSVSWYQQTPGQGLQFLFEYFSETQRNKGNFPGRFSGRQFSNSRSEMNVSTLELGDSALYLCASSALAGGGETQYFGPGTRLLVL.

The chain is built from TRBV15 and TRBJ2-1, with D possibly being TRBD1 (5 bases). V was shortened by 0 bases and J by 4 bases, with 10 bases between the two germline ends. Germline V gives CDR1 LNHNV, CDR2 YYDKDF (reference sequence). This CDR3 region has 15 residues. The CDR3 DNA reads as TGTGCCACCAGCAGAGAGGGGCCCCAATACAATGAGCAGTTCTTC. This encodes CATSREGPQYNEQFF.

The rearrangement joins TRBV13 to TRBJ1-2; 9 nucleotides match TRBD1. The CDR3 extends over 15 amino acids. The germline CDR1 and CDR2 sequences are PRHDT and FYEKMQ (reference sequence). The V and J ends lost 4 bases and 8 bases, in that order; junction bases with no gene match: 11. Written as DNA, the CDR3 is TGTGCCAGCAGCTCCTCGGGACAGGGAACGAGCGGCTACACCTTC. Translated, it gives CASSSSGQGTSGYTF.

This chain links TRBV2 with TRBJ2-7, with D possibly TRBD1 on 6 matching bases. The length of the CDR3 is 15 residues. Trimming took 6 bases from V and 3 from J, leaving 18 bases between them. Germline V gives CDR1 SNHLY, CDR2 FYNNEI. The DNA of the CDR3 is TGTGCCAGCAGCGGTAACAGGGCCATAGGCTACGAGCAGTACTTC. As protein: CASSGNRAIGYEQYF.

CDR3 in DNA: TGCAGCGTTGGAAGGGCGGGGGGCTCGAAAGAGACCCAGTACTTC. It translates to CSVGRAGGSKETQYF. J is TRBJ2-5 and V is TRBV29-1, with TRBD2 matching 8 bases. This CDR3 is built from 15 residues. Losses at the gene ends were 4 bases for V and 3 bases for J; bases not matched to a gene: 10. Germline assignment: CDR1 SQVTM and CDR2 ANQGSEA. The full variable domain, its missing parts supplied by reference TRBV29-1 and TRBJ2-5, is SAVISQKPSRDICQRGTSLTIQCQVDSQVTMMFWYRQQPGQSLTLIATANQGSEATYESGFVIDKFPISRPNLTFSTLTVSNMSPEDSSIYLCSVGRAGGSKETQYFGPGTRLLVL.

The V and J genes are TRBV7-9 and TRBJ2-7; 10 bases agree with TRBD2. J lost 3 bases, V lost 5 bases, and 10 bases had no gene match. This CDR3 region has 16 residues. The germline gives CDR1 SEHNR, CDR2 FQNEAQ (reference sequence). CDR3 bases: TGTGCCAGCAGCCCCGCGGCGCTAGCGGGAGTCTACGAGCAGTACTTC. It specifies CASSPAALAGVYEQYF. Full variable domain (remainder filled in from reference TRBV7-9 and TRBJ2-7): DTGVSQNPRHKITKRGQNVTFRCDPISEHNRLYWYRQTLGQGPEFLTYFQNEAQLEKSRLLSDRFSAERPKGSFSTLEIQRTEQGDSAMYLCASSPAALAGVYEQYFGPGTRLTVT.

This chain joins TRBV4-2 and TRBJ2-1; D might be TRBD2 (6 bases). Germline lookup yields CDR1 LGHNA and CDR2 YNFKEQ. The CDR3 is 16 amino acids. V was shortened by 0 bases and J by 2 bases, with 11 bases between the two germline ends. CDR3 region: CASSQDGGTTYNEQFF. CDR3 sequence (DNA): TGTGCCAGCAGCCAAGATGGGGGGACGACCTACAATGAGCAGTTCTTC.

The chain combines TRBV25-1 with TRBJ2-3; 8 bases are shared with TRBD1. The CDR3 covers 18 residues. Germline CDR1 is MGHDK and CDR2 is SYGVNS. Losses at the gene ends were 3 bases for V and 5 bases for J; bases not matched to a gene: 16. The CDR3 loop reads CASSEVLGGQGAIDTQYF. The CDR3 region has the DNA TGTGCCAGCAGTGAGGTTCTGGGGGGCCAGGGGGCCATAGATACGCAGTATTTT.

The rearrangement joins TRBV9 to TRBJ2-1; 10 bases align to TRBD1. With 3 bases clipped from V and 4 bases from J, the junction kept 4 bases outside the gene matches. The CDR3 has 15 residues. Looked up from germline, CDR1 is SGDLS and CDR2 is YYNGEE. Here the CDR3 reads CASSGGQGGYNEQFF. The CDR3 DNA reads TGTGCCAGCAGCGGTGGACAGGGGGGTTACAATGAGCAGTTCTTC. Full variable domain (outside the CDR3, taken from reference TRBV9 and TRBJ2-1): DSGVTQTPKHLITATGQRVTLRCSPRSGDLSVYWYQQSLDQGLQFLIQYYNGEERAKGNILERFSAQQFPDLHSELNLSSLELGDSALYFCASSGGQGGYNEQFFGPGTRLTVL.

This chain uses TRBV28 with TRBJ1-2, with a tentative D call TRBD1 (5 bases). The ends were cut back, 5 bases at V and 0 bases at J, with 16 bases in the middle. From germline, CDR1 is MDHEN and CDR2 SYDVKM. The CDR3 extends over 16 amino acids. CDR3 coding DNA: TGTGCCAGCAGTCCACATGACAGTAGTACTAACTATGGCTACACCTTC. Its protein is CASSPHDSSTNYGYTF.

The J gene is TRBJ2-1, the V gene TRBV5-4; 11 bases match TRBD1. With 0 bases clipped from V and 8 bases from J, the junction kept 4 bases outside the gene matches. Germline assignment: CDR1 SGHNT and CDR2 YYREEE (reference sequence). The CDR3 is made up of 15 amino acids. In DNA form, the CDR3 reads TGTGCCAGCAGCTTGGGGTGGACAGGGGGCGATGAGCAGTTCTTC. It is translated as CASSLGWTGGDEQFF. Variable domain in full (rest from reference TRBV5-4 and TRBJ2-1): ETGVTQSPTHLIKTRGQQVTLRCSSQSGHNTVSWYQQALGQGPQFIFQYYREEENGRGNFPPRFSGLQFPNYSSELNVNALELDDSALYLCASSLGWTGGDEQFFGPGTRLTVL.

This rearrangement joins TRBV9 to TRBJ2-1; 11 bases fit TRBD1. CDR1 is SGDLS, CDR2 YYNGEE, per germline. CDR3 size: 14 residues. Trimming at V came to 2 bases and at J to 6 bases, leaving 1 base not matched to a gene. CDR3 DNA: TGTGCCAGCAGCGTTGGGACAGGGGGCAATGAGCAGTTCTTC. Translated, it gives CASSVGTGGNEQFF.

The V gene is TRBV14, the J gene TRBJ2-4; D unresolved. Trimming stripped 3 bases from V and 8 bases from J, with 11 bases between. This CDR3 has 13 residues. Germline CDR1 is SGHDN and CDR2 is FVKESK. The DNA for the CDR3 is TGTGCCAGCAGCCAGATGGTGAGCGACATTCAGTACTTC. Residues: CASSQMVSDIQYF.

The J gene is TRBJ1-2, the V gene TRBV2; D is ambiguous. Trimming removed 4 bases at V and 8 bases at J, with 17 bases between. CDR3 size: 14 residues. Germline-derived CDR1 and CDR2 are SNHLY and FYNNEI. CDR3 DNA: TGTGCCAGCAGTGGATTAACCCTCACGGAGGGCTACACCTTC. Residues: CASSGLTLTEGYTF.

The chain combines TRBV29-1 with TRBJ1-1, with D unresolved. The V gene's germline CDR1 is SQVTM and CDR2 ANQGSEA. The CDR3 sequence is 13 residues long. V was trimmed by 2 bases and J by 0 bases, leaving 7 bases between them. CDR3 in amino acids: CSVERRLNTEAFF. Written as DNA, the CDR3 is TGCAGCGTTGAAAGGCGGCTGAACACTGAAGCTTTCTTT.

Comments on this clone: At one of its ends the junction is not consistent with the germline gene, which may arise from a read error. The sample has other DNA sequences that encode this CDR3 too. This chain uses TRBV6-4 with TRBJ2-2, with D possibly being TRBD2 (6 bases). The CDR3 spans 14 residues. The germline V gene has CDR1 MRHNA and CDR2 SNTAGT. This CDR3 is CASSAGLNTGELFF. CDR3 nucleotides: TGTGCCAGCAGTGCGGGACTGAACACCGGGGAGCTATTTTTT.

The genes are TRBV7-9 and TRBJ1-5; 8 bases are shared with TRBD1. Germline V gives CDR1 SEHNR, CDR2 FQNEAQ (reference sequence). This CDR3 is built from 17 residues. Trimming took 1 base from V and 3 from J; bases not matched to a gene: 8. The CDR3 DNA sequence: TGTGCCAGCAGCTTAGGACCGGGACAGGCTAACAATCAGCCCCAGCATTTT. It encodes CASSLGPGQANNQPQHF.

The J gene is TRBJ2-7, the V gene TRBV9; D call uncertain. In germline, CDR1 is SGDLS, CDR2 YYNGEE. The CDR3 totals 15 residues. V lost 0 bases, J lost 2 bases, and 12 bases lay in between. CDR3: CASSVGGRLTYEQYF. In DNA, the CDR3 is TGTGCCAGCAGCGTAGGTGGCAGGCTAACCTACGAGCAGTACTTC.

The CDR3 bases are TGTGCCAGCAGCTTAGTGCACTCCCAGGACGAGCAGTACTTC. Translating gives CASSLVHSQDEQYF. The chain employs TRBV7-2 and TRBJ2-7; no firm D call. Trimming cost V 1 base and J 5 bases, with 12 bases left between them. The CDR3 consists of 14 residues. CDR1 and CDR2 from the germline V gene are SGHTA and FQGNSA. Complete variable domain (other parts from reference TRBV7-2 and TRBJ2-7): GAGVSQSPSNKVTEKGKDVELRCDPISGHTALYWYRQSLGQGLEFLIYFQGNSAPDKSGLPSDRFSAERTGGSVSTLTIQRTQQEDSAVYLCASSLVHSQDEQYFGPGTRLTVT.

The chain links TRBV7-2 to TRBJ2-7, with D possibly TRBD1 on 5 matching bases. The CDR3 loop spans 11 amino acids. Germline V lookup: CDR1 SGHTA, CDR2 FQGNSA. The V end was cut by 8 bases, the J end by 1 base, with 6 bases between. This CDR3 is CASQGSYEQYF. The CDR3 region has the DNA TGTGCCAGCCAGGGTTCCTACGAGCAGTACTTC.

The rearrangement uses TRBV5-4 and TRBJ1-1; 7 bases are shared with TRBD1. The V and J ends lost 4 bases and 7 bases, in that order; junction bases with no gene match: 10. The CDR3 loop spans 14 amino acids. Germline V CDR1 and CDR2: SGHNT, YYREEE (reference sequence). This CDR3 is CASSTQNRDSEAFF. CDR3 bases: TGTGCCAGCAGCACCCAAAACCGGGACAGTGAAGCTTTCTTT.

This sequence joins TRBV6-5 and TRBJ2-1; 9 bases fit TRBD2. The CDR3 sequence is 16 residues long. With V trimmed by 2 bases and J by 5 bases, 7 bases remained unmatched. The germline V gene has CDR1 MNHEY and CDR2 SVGAGI. The CDR3 DNA is TGTGCCAGCAGTTACATAATAGCGGGGGAAGACAATGAGCAGTTCTTC. Translation: CASSYIIAGEDNEQFF.

V gene TRBV7-2 combines with J gene TRBJ1-3; 8 bases align to TRBD1. J lost 0 bases, V lost 5 bases, and 9 bases had no gene match. The germline CDR1 and CDR2 sequences are SGHTA and FQGNSA. The CDR3 totals 17 residues. The CDR3 reads CASSPRTGPNSGNTIYF. The CDR3 coding sequence is TGTGCCAGCAGCCCCCGGACAGGGCCAAACTCTGGAAACACCATATATTTT.